These T cell receptor beta chains were read from a single sample in a study of cytomegalovirus exposure and HLA in healthy donors. Profiled with immunoSEQ multiplex PCR; TCRdb holds only in-frame clones, not every one. The repertoire holds about 300,000 clones, with 88% as singletons. The sequenced sample consisted of PBMCs. Receptor source: a woman between 18 and 29 years old in good health and CMV-seronegative. Each CDR3 is given with its conserved first and last residue. D genes are given only for firm matches. Some rows have no size entry. The others give once, few or many, or a class for an expanded clone.

D gene	V gene	clone size	J gene	CDR3 protein	CDR3 DNA
.	TRBV5-1	.	TRBJ1-2	CASSSDSLYGYTF	TGCGCCAGCAGCTCGGACAGTTTGTATGGCTACACCTTC
TRBD1	TRBV18	.	TRBJ2-2	CASSPPMGQGAGELFF	TGTGCCAGCTCACCACCGATGGGACAGGGGGCCGGGGAGCTGTTTTTT
.	TRBV20-1	.	TRBJ1-2	CSASAVYGYTF	TGCAGTGCTAGTGCGGTGTATGGCTACACCTTC
.	TRBV4-3	.	TRBJ2-7	CASSQDGGSEQYF	TGCGCCAGCAGCCAAGACGGGGGAAGCGAGCAGTACTTC
.	TRBV9	.	TRBJ2-2	CASQDTGELFF	TGTGCCAGTCAGGACACCGGGGAGCTGTTTTTT
TRBD2	TRBV9	.	TRBJ2-3	CASSAGLAQTDTQYF	TGTGCCAGCAGCGCGGGACTAGCTCAAACAGATACGCAGTATTTT
.	TRBV30	.	TRBJ1-1	CAWSLSTNTEAFF	TGTGCCTGGAGTCTCAGTACGAACACTGAAGCTTTCTTT
.	TRBV4-3	.	TRBJ2-7	CASSQGTTASYEQYF	TGCGCCAGCAGCCAAGGGACTACCGCTTCCTACGAGCAGTACTTC
.	TRBV28	.	TRBJ2-7	CASLASSITRQYF	TGTGCCAGCCTAGCTTCCTCCATTACGAGGCAGTACTTC
.	TRBV28	.	TRBJ1-4	CASGTGGKLFF	TGTGCCAGCGGAACCGGCGGAAAACTGTTTTTT
.	TRBV6-1	.	TRBJ1-2	CASSDATEYGYTF	TGTGCCAGCAGTGATGCTACGGAGTATGGCTACACCTTC
.	TRBV5-1	.	TRBJ2-7	CASSLDHSAYEQYF	TGCGCCAGCAGCTTGGACCACTCCGCCTACGAGCAGTACTTC
TRBD2	TRBV28	.	TRBJ2-7	CASSPPSGSWHEQYF	TGTGCCAGCAGTCCCCCTAGCGGGAGTTGGCACGAGCAGTACTTC
TRBD2	TRBV4-1	once	TRBJ2-1	CASSHGLAGAVGPVNEQFF	TGCGCCAGCAGCCATGGACTAGCGGGAGCTGTCGGACCCGTCAATGAGCAGTTCTTC
.	TRBV7-6	.	TRBJ1-2	CASSELEGFHRGTNYGYTF	TGTGCCAGCAGCGAACTCGAAGGCTTTCATCGCGGGACTAACTATGGCTACACCTTC
.	TRBV11-2	.	TRBJ2-7	CASSLVGDSYEQYF	TGTGCCAGCAGCTTAGTAGGTGACAGCTACGAGCAGTACTTC
TRBD1	TRBV27	.	TRBJ1-2	CASRPGQSYGYTF	TGTGCCAGCAGACCGGGACAGAGCTATGGCTACACCTTC
TRBD2	TRBV6-4	.	TRBJ2-1	CASSDEGGVYNEQFF	TGTGCCAGCAGTGACGAGGGAGGGGTCTACAATGAGCAGTTCTTC
.	TRBV2	.	TRBJ1-5	CASSPTGSNQPQHF	TGTGCCAGCAGCCCCACAGGTAGCAATCAGCCCCAGCATTTT
TRBD1	TRBV5-6	.	TRBJ2-7	CASSLDRGFVEQYF	TGTGCCAGCAGCTTGGACAGGGGATTTGTGGAGCAGTACTTC
TRBD1	TRBV28	.	TRBJ1-5	CASSERTGGQPQHF	TGTGCCAGCAGTGAAAGGACAGGGGGTCAGCCCCAGCATTTT